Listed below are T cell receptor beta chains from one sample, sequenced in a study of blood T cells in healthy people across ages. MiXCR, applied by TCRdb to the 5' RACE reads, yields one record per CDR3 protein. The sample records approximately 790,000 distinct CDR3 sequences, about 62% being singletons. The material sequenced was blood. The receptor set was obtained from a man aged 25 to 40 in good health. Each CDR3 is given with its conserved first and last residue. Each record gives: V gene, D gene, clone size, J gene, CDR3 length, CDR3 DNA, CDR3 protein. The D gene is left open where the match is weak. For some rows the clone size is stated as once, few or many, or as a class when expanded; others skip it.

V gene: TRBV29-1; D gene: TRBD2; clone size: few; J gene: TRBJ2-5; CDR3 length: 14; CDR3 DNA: TGCAGCGTTGAAGCGAGCGGGGGCCAGGAGACCCAGTACTTC; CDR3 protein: CSVEASGGQETQYF
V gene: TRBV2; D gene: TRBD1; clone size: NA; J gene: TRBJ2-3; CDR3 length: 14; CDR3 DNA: TGTGCCAGCAGGAGGACAGGCATCACAGATACGCAGTATTTT; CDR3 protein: CASRRTGITDTQYF
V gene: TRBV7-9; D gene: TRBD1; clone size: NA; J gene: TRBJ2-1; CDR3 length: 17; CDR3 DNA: TGTGCCAGCAGCTGGAAAGGACAGGGAAGCTCCCCCAATGAGCAGTTCTTC; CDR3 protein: CASSWKGQGSSPNEQFF
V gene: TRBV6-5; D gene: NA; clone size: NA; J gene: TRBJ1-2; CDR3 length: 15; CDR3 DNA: TGTGCCAGCAGTTACTCGATGATCCCAGGAGCTGGCTACACCTTC; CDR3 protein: CASSYSMIPGAGYTF
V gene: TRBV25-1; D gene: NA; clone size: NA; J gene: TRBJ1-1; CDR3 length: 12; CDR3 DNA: TGTGCCAGCGATACCATAAGCGACGAAGCTTTCTTT; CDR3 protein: CASDTISDEAFF
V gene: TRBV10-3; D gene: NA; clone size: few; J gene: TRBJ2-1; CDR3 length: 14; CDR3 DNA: TGTGCCATCACCCCTACTGGGAATCTCAATGAGCAGTTCTTC; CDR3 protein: CAITPTGNLNEQFF
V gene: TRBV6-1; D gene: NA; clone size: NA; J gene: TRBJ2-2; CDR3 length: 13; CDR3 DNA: TGTGCCAGCAGTGACGGAAGCGCCGGGGAGCTGTTTTTT; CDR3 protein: CASSDGSAGELFF
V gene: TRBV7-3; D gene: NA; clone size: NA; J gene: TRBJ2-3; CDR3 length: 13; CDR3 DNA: TGTGCCAGCAGCCGCCAACAGTCCGATACGCAGTATTTT; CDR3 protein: CASSRQQSDTQYF
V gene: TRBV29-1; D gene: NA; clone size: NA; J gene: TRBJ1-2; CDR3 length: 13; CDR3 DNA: TGCAGCGCTGCCACCGCCAGGGGCTATGGCTACACCTTC; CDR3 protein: CSAATARGYGYTF
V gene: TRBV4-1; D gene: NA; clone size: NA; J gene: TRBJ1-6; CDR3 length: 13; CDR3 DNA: TGCGCCAGCAGCCCCCGGACGGAATCACCCCTCCACTTT; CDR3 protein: CASSPRTESPLHF
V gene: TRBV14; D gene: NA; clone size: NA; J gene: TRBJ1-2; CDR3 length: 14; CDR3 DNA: TGTGCCAGCAGCCAGGTTGACAGACACTATGGCTACACCTTC; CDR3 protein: CASSQVDRHYGYTF
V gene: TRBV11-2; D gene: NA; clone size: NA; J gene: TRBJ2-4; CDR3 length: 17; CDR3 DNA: TGTGCCAGCAGCCCCGCTCTCCTTCGCCAGGACGGAAACATTCAGTACTTC; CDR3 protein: CASSPALLRQDGNIQYF
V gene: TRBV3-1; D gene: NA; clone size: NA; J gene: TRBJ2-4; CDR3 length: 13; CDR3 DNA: TGTGCCAGCAGCCACGATGGGGTAAACATTCAGTACTTC; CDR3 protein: CASSHDGVNIQYF
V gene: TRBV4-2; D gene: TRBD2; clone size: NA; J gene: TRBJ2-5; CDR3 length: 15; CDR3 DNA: TGTGCCAGCAGCCATCTACTAGCGGACCAAGAGACCCAGTACTTC; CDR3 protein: CASSHLLADQETQYF
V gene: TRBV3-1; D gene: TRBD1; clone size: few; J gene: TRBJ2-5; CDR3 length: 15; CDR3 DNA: TGTGCCAGCAGCCAAGAACCAGGGGGCCAAGAGACCCAGTACTTC; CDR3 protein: CASSQEPGGQETQYF
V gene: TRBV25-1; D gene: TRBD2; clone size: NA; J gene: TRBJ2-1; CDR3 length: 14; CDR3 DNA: TGTGCCAGCAGGGGGGGGGACCGAGGGAATGAGCAGTTCTTC; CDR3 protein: CASRGGDRGNEQFF
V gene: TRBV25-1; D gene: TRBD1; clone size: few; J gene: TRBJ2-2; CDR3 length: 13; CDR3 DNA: TGTGCCAGCAGGGACAGGGGTCCCGGGGAGCTGTTTTTT; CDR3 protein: CASRDRGPGELFF
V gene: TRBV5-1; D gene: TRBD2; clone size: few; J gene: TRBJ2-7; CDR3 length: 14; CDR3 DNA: TGCGCCAGCGGAGGGCAGGGAGGGAGCTACGAGCAGTACTTC; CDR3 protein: CASGGQGGSYEQYF
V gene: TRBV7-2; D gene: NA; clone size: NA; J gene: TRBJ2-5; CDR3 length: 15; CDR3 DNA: TGTGCCAACAGCTTTGTGGGGGACCTACAAGAGACCCAGTACTTC; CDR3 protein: CANSFVGDLQETQYF
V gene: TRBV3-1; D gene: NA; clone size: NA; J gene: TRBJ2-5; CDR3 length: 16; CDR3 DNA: TGTGCCAGCAGCAAAGGGATTGCTACGGGGGAAGAGACCCAGTACTTC; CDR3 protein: CASSKGIATGEETQYF
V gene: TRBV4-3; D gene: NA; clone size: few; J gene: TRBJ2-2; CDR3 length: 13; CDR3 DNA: TGCGCCAGCAGCCACGACCTTCCCGGGGAGCTGTTTTTT; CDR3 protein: CASSHDLPGELFF
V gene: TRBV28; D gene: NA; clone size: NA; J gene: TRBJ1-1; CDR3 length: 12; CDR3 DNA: TGTGCCAGCAGCTCAATAAACACTGAAGCTTTCTTT; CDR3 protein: CASSSINTEAFF
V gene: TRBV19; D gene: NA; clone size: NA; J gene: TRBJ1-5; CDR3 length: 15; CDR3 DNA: TGTGCCAGTAGTCATCAGCAGGTCGGTAATCAGCCCCAGCATTTT; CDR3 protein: CASSHQQVGNQPQHF
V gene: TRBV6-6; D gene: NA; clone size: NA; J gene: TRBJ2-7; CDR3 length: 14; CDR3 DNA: TGTGCCAGCAGTTACTTCCTCGGCATGAATGAGCAGTACTTC; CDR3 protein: CASSYFLGMNEQYF
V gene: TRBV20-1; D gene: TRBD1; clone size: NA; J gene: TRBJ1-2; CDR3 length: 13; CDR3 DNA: TGCAGTGCTAGTTCCCGGGACAGGTTCGGCTACACCTTC; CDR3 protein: CSASSRDRFGYTF
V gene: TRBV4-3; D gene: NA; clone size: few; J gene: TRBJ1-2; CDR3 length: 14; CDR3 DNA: TGCGCCAGCAGCCCGCAGGGGAGGGCTCTCGGCTACACCTTC; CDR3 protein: CASSPQGRALGYTF
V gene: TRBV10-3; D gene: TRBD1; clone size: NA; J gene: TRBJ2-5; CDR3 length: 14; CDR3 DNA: TGTGCCATCAGTAAGACAGGGGAAATGGGGGAGCAGTACTTC; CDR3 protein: CAISKTGEMGEQYF
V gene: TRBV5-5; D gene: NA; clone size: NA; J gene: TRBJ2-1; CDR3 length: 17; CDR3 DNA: TGTGCCAGCAGCTTGGATGTCGGGGCCAGCTCCTACAATGAGCAGTTCTTC; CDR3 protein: CASSLDVGASSYNEQFF
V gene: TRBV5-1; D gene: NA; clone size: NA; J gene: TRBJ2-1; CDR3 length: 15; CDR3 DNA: TGCGCCAGCAGCTTGGTGTCAGGGAGTCACAATGAGCAGTTCTTC; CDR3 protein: CASSLVSGSHNEQFF
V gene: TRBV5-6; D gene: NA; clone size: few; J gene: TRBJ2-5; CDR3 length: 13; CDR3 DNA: TGTGCCAGCGGATACTTAGGGGGGGAGACCCAGTACTTC; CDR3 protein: CASGYLGGETQYF
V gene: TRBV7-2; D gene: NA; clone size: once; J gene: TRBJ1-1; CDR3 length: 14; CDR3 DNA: TGTGCCAGCAGCTTTGGGGGCCCCGACACTGAAGCTTTCTTT; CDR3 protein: CASSFGGPDTEAFF